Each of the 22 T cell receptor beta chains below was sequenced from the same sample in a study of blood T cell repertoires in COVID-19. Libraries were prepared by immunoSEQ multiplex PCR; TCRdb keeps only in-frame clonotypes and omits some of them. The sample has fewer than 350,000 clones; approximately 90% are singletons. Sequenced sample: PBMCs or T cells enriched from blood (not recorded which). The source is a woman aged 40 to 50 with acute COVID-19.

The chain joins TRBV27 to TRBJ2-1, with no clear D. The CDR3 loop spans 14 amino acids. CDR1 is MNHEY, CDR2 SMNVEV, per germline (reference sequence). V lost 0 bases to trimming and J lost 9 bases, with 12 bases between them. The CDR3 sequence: CASSLSSFLAEQFF. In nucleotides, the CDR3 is TGTGCCAGCAGTTTATCTAGCTTTCTTGCTGAGCAGTTCTTC.

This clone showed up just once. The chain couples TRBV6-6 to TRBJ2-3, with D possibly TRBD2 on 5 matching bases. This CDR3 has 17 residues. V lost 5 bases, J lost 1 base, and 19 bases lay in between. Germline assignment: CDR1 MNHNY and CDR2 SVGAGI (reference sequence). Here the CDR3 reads CASSLRHGVLRTDTQYF. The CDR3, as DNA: TGTGCCAGCAGTCTCAGGCACGGGGTGTTACGCACAGATACGCAGTATTTT.

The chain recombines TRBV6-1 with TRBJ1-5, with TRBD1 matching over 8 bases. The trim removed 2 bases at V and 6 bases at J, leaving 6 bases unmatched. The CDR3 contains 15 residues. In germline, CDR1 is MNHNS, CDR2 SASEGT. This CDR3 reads CASSELDRVGQPQHF. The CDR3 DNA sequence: TGTGCCAGCAGTGAATTGGACAGGGTAGGTCAGCCCCAGCATTTT.

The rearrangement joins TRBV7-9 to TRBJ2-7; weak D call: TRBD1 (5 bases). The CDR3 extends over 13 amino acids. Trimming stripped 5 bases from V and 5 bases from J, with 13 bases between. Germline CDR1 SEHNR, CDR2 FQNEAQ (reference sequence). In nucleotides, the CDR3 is TGTGCCAGCAGCCCCAAGACAGCTAACGAGCAGTACTTC. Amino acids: CASSPKTANEQYF.

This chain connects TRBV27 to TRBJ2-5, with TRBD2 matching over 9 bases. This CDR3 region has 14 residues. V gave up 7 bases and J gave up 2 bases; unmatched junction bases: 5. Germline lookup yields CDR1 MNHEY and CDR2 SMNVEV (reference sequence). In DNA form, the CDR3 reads TGTGCCAGCAAGGTGCGGGAGGGTCAAGAGACCCAGTACTTC. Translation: CASKVREGQETQYF.

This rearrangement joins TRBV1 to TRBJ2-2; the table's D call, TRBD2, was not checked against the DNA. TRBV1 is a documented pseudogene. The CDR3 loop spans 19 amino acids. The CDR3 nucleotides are TGCACCAGCAGCCAATTCGGGGCTAGCGGGAGGTTGGACACCGGGGAGCTGTTTTTT. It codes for CTSSQFGASGRLDTGELFF.

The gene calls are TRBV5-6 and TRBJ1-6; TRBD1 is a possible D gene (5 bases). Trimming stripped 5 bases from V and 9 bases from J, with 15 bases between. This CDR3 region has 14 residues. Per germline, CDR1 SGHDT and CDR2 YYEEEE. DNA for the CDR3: TGTGCCAGCAGGGGACTCAAGGTCCTTTCACCCCTCCACTTT. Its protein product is CASRGLKVLSPLHF.

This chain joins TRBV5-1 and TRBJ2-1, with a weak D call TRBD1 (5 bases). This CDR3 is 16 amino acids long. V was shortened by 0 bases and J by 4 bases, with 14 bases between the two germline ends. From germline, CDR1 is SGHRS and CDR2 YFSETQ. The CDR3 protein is CASSLGGRNFYNEQFF. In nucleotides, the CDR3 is TGCGCCAGCAGCTTGGGGGGCAGAAATTTTTACAATGAGCAGTTCTTC.

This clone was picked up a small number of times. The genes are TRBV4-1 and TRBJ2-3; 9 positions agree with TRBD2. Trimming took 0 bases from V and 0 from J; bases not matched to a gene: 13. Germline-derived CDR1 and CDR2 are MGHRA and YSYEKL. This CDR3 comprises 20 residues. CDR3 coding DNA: TGCGCCAGCAGCCAAGACCCAGGCGGCGGGGGGGCCGTTAGCACAGATACGCAGTATTTT. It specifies CASSQDPGGGGAVSTDTQYF.

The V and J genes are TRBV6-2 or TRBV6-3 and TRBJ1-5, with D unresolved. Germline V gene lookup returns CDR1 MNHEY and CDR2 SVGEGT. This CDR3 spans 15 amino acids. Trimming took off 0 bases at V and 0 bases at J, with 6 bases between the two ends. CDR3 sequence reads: CASSYSLGSNQPQHF. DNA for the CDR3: TGTGCCAGCAGTTACTCGCTAGGTAGCAATCAGCCCCAGCATTTT.

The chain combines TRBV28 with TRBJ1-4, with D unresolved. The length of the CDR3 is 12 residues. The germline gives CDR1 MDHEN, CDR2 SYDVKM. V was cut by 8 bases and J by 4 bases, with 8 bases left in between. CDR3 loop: CASEGGNEKLFF. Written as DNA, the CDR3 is TGTGCCAGCGAGGGAGGTAATGAAAAACTGTTTTTT.

The CDR3 nucleotides are TGTGCCAGCAGTGAATTAAGGGGACAGCTCAACACTGAAGCTTTCTTT. Its translation is CASSELRGQLNTEAFF. The chain joins TRBV28 to TRBJ1-1, with 7 nucleotides matching TRBD1. This CDR3 is 16 amino acids long. J lost 2 bases, V lost 5 bases, and 11 bases had no gene match. CDR1 MDHEN and CDR2 SYDVKM come from the germline V gene.

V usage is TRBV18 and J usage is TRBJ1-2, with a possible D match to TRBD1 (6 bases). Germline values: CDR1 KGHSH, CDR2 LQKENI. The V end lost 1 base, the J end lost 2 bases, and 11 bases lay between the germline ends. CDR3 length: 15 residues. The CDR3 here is CASSPQGVGNYGYTF. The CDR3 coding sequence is TGTGCCAGCTCACCACAGGGGGTCGGGAACTATGGCTACACCTTC.

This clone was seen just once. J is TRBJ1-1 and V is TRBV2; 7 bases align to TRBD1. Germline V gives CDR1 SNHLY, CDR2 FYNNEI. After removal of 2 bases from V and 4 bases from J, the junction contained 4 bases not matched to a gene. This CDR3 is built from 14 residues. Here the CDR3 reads CASSERPGGTEAFF. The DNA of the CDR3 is TGTGCCAGCAGTGAAAGACCAGGGGGCACTGAAGCTTTCTTT. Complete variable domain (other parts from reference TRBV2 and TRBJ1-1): EPEVTQTPSHQVTQMGQEVILRCVPISNHLYFYWYRQILGQKVEFLVSFYNNEISEKSEIFDDQFSVERPDGSNFTLKIRSTKLEDSAMYFCASSERPGGTEAFFGQGTRLTVV.

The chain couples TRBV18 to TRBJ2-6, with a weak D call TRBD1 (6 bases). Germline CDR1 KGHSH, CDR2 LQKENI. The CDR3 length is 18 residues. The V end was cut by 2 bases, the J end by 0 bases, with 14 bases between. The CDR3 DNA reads TGTGCCAGCTCACCAGACCTACAGGGTACCTCTGGGGCCAACGTCCTGACTTTC. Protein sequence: CASSPDLQGTSGANVLTF. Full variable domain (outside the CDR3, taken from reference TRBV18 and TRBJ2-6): NAGVMQNPRHLVRRRGQEARLRCSPMKGHSHVYWYRQLPEEGLKFMVYLQKENIIDESGMPKERFSAEFPKEGPSILRIQQVVRGDSAAYFCASSPDLQGTSGANVLTFGAGSRLTVL.

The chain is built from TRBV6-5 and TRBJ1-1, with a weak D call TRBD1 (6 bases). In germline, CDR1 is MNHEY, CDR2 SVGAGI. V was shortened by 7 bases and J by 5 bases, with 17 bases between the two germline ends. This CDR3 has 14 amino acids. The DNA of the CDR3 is TGTGCCAGCACCAGGTTATGGGGGCTAACTGAAGCTTTCTTT. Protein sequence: CASTRLWGLTEAFF.

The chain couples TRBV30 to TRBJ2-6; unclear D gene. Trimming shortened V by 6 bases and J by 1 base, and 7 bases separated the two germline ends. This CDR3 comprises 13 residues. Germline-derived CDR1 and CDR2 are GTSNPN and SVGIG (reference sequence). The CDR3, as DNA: TGTGCCTGCCAGAAATCTGGGGCCAACGTCCTGACTTTC. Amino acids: CACQKSGANVLTF.

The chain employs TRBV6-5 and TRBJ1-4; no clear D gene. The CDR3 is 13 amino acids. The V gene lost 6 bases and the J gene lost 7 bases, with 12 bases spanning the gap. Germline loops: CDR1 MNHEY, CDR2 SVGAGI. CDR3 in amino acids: CASRLGRVEKLFF. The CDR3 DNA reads TGTGCCAGCAGGCTTGGGAGGGTTGAAAAACTGTTTTTT.

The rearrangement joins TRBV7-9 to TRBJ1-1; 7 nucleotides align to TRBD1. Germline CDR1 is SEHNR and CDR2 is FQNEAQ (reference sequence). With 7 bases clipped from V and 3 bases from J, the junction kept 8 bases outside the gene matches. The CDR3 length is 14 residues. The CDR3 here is CASTMTGLHTEAFF. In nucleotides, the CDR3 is TGTGCCAGCACCATGACAGGGCTGCACACTGAAGCTTTCTTT.

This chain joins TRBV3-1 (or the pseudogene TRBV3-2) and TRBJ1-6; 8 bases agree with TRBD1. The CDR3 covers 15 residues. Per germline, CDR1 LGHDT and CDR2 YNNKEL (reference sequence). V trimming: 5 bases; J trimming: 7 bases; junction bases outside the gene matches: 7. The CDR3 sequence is CASSSAGGWNSPLHF. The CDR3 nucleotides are TGTGCCAGCAGCAGCGCAGGGGGCTGGAATTCACCCCTCCACTTT.

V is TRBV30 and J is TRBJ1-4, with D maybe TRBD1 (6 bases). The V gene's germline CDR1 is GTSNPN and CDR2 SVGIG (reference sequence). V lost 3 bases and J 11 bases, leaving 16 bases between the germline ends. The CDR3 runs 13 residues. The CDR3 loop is CAWRPGQRRKLFF. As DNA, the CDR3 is TGTGCCTGGAGGCCGGGACAACGGAGGAAACTGTTTTTT.

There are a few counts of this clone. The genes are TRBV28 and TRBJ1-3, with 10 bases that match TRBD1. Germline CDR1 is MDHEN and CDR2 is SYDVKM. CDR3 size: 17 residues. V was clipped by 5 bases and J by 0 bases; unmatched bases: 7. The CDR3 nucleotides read TGTGCCAGCAGTCGGCCGGGACAGGGGTTCTCTGGAAACACCATATATTTT. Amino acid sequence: CASSRPGQGFSGNTIYF.